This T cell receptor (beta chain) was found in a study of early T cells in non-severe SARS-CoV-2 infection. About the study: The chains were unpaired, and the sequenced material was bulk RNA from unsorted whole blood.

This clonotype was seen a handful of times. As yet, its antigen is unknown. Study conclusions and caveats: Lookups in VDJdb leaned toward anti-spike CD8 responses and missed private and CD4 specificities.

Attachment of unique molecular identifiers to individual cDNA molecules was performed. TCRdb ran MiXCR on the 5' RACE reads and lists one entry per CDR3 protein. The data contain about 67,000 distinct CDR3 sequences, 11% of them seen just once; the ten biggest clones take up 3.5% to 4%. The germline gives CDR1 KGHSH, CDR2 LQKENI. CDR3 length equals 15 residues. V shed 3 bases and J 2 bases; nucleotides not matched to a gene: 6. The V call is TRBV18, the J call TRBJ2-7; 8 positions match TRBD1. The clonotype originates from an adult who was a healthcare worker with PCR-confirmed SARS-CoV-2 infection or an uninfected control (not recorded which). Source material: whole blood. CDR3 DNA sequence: TGTGCCAGCTCACCGCGACAGGGGCAGGCCTACGAGCAGTACTTC. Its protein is CASSPRQGQAYEQYF.